Following are 28 T cell receptor beta chains from one sample sequenced in a study of T cell changes during pregnancy in multiple sclerosis. Profiled with immunoSEQ multiplex PCR; TCRdb holds only in-frame clones, not every one. The repertoire has more than 45,000 clones, 93% of them found once; the top ten carry around 4%. This sample comprised CD8+ T cells from peripheral blood mononuclear cells, obtained in the second trimester of pregnancy. Receptors originate from a female donor with multiple sclerosis, enrolled in a pregnancy study.

The J gene is TRBJ2-7, the V gene TRBV7-3; D gene uncertain. The CDR3 is 13 residues long. With 5 bases removed from V and 0 bases from J, the gap between germline ends came to 8 bases. CDR1 and CDR2 (germline): SGHTA, FQGTGA. CDR3 in DNA: TGTGCCAGCAGCCCCCCGGGCTCCTACGAGCAGTACTTC. Its translation: CASSPPGSYEQYF.

The V and J genes are TRBV7-6 and TRBJ2-6; 9 positions match TRBD1. The CDR3 has 18 amino acids. Germline V gives CDR1 SGHVS, CDR2 FNYEAQ. After removal of 5 bases from V and 2 bases from J, the junction contained 10 bases not matched to a gene. CDR3 in amino acids: CASSRSGQGIPGANVLTF. CDR3 in DNA: TGTGCCAGCAGCCGATCGGGACAGGGTATACCTGGGGCCAACGTCCTGACTTTC.

The CDR3 reads CASSSLDTQYF. The CDR3 DNA sequence: TGTGCCAGCAGCTCCCTGGATACGCAGTATTTT. The chain links TRBV7-2 to TRBJ2-3; D gene ambiguous. This CDR3 has 11 amino acids. The germline gives CDR1 SGHTA, CDR2 FQGNSA. V lost 4 bases, J lost 6 bases, and 5 bases lay in between.

The V and J genes are TRBV4-1 and TRBJ2-7, with 8 bases fitting TRBD2. This CDR3 spans 16 amino acids. V was pared by 4 bases and J by 7 bases, with 15 bases of the junction left unmatched. The V gene's germline CDR1 is MGHRA and CDR2 YSYEKL. The CDR3 reads CASSPQLAESTKEQYF. DNA of the CDR3: TGCGCCAGCAGCCCTCAACTAGCGGAGAGTACGAAGGAGCAGTACTTC.

The J gene is TRBJ1-1, the V gene TRBV27; D unresolved. CDR3 length: 14 amino acids. Germline V CDR1 and CDR2: MNHEY, SMNVEV (reference sequence). V was trimmed by 7 bases and J by 0 bases, leaving 12 bases between them. The chain's CDR3 is CASTTGGVNTEAFF. The CDR3 DNA follows: TGTGCCAGCACGACGGGAGGAGTGAACACTGAAGCTTTCTTT.

This chain connects TRBV7-9 to TRBJ2-7; D gene unclear. The CDR3 has 12 residues. CDR1 SEHNR and CDR2 FQNEAQ come from the germline V gene (reference sequence). V lost 4 bases to trimming and J lost 2 bases, with 6 bases between them. CDR3 sequence: CASSYEAYEQYF. CDR3 DNA: TGTGCCAGCAGCTATGAGGCCTACGAGCAGTACTTC.

CDR3 region: CASIGTGRTDGELFF. Here the CDR3 DNA reads TGTGCCAGCATTGGGACAGGGAGAACAGACGGGGAGCTGTTTTTT. The V gene is TRBV2, the J gene TRBJ2-2, with 9 bases identical to TRBD1. CDR1 SNHLY and CDR2 FYNNEI come from the germline V gene. CDR3 size: 15 residues. J lost 7 bases, V lost 7 bases, and 10 bases had no gene match.

The chain uses TRBV9 and TRBJ2-2; D might be TRBD2 (7 bases). This CDR3 spans 17 amino acids. CDR1 is SGDLS, CDR2 YYNGEE, per germline. V lost 3 bases to trimming and J lost 3 bases, with 18 bases between them. The CDR3 region is CASSGRGGTPDTGELFF. CDR3 nucleotide sequence: TGTGCCAGCAGCGGTAGGGGGGGGACCCCAGACACCGGGGAGCTGTTTTTT.

The chain uses TRBV6-4 and TRBJ2-3; D is perhaps TRBD1 (5 bases). V dropped 4 bases and J dropped 6 bases, with 11 bases sitting between them. This CDR3 has 13 residues. CDR1 and CDR2 from the germline V gene are MRHNA and SNTAGT. This CDR3 is CASSGLAGDTQYF. The DNA for the CDR3 is TGTGCCAGCAGTGGCCTCGCAGGGGATACGCAGTATTTT.

This clone was observed once. This chain links TRBV7-8 with TRBJ2-7; D is perhaps TRBD2 (5 bases). The germline V and J ends were trimmed by 5 bases and 4 bases, with 9 bases remaining between them. The V gene's germline CDR1 is SGHVS and CDR2 FQNEAQ. The CDR3 is 12 residues long. The CDR3 DNA reads TGTGCCAGCAGCCCCACGGGGTACGAGCAGTACTTC. Translation: CASSPTGYEQYF.

This chain joins TRBV28 and TRBJ2-3; possible D gene TRBD1, 5 bases. Germline V gene lookup returns CDR1 MDHEN and CDR2 SYDVKM. The CDR3 extends over 12 amino acids. CDR3 protein: CATETSTDTQYF. Written as DNA, the CDR3 is TGTGCGACAGAGACTAGCACAGATACGCAGTATTTT.

The CDR3: CASSHPPRGGKGGELFF. Here the CDR3 DNA reads TGCGCCAGCAGCCATCCCCCCCGGGGCGGGAAAGGCGGGGAGCTGTTTTTT. The chain recombines TRBV4-1 with TRBJ2-2; a weak D match, TRBD2 (6 bases). V lost 3 bases to trimming and J lost 7 bases, with 21 bases between them. Per germline, CDR1 MGHRA and CDR2 YSYEKL. The CDR3 spans 17 residues.

The chain joins TRBV18 to TRBJ2-3; D may be TRBD2 (6 bases). The CDR3 runs to 15 residues. Trimming took 6 bases from V and 2 from J, leaving 15 bases between them. Germline values: CDR1 KGHSH, CDR2 LQKENI. CDR3 sequence (DNA): TGTGCCAGCTCGACTCGGGGCGGGAACACAGATACGCAGTATTTT. Protein: CASSTRGGNTDTQYF.

This clone was counted a single time. This rearrangement joins TRBV15 to TRBJ1-2; maybe TRBD1 (6 bases). V lost 0 bases and J lost 7, with 12 bases in between. Germline values: CDR1 LNHNV, CDR2 YYDKDF (reference sequence). The length of the CDR3 is 14 residues. CDR3: CATSRESGGGGYTF. The CDR3 coding sequence is TGTGCCACCAGCAGAGAATCGGGGGGCGGTGGCTACACCTTC. Full variable domain (remainder filled in from reference TRBV15 and TRBJ1-2): DAMVIQNPRYQVTQFGKPVTLSCSQTLNHNVMYWYQQKSSQAPKLLFHYYDKDFNNEADTPDNFQSRRPNTSFCFLDIRSPGLGDTAMYLCATSRESGGGGYTFGSGTRLTVV.

The gene calls are TRBV27 and TRBJ1-2; D gene unclear. The CDR3 spans 16 residues. Germline loops: CDR1 MNHEY, CDR2 SMNVEV (reference sequence). Deletions cut 2 bases from V and 3 bases from J, with 16 bases between. Here the CDR3 DNA reads TGTGCCAGCAGTTTAAGGCCGATAGCCCTGGACTATGGCTACACCTTC. Translating gives CASSLRPIALDYGYTF.

The chain combines TRBV7-6 with TRBJ2-2; weak D call: TRBD2 (6 bases). This CDR3 is built from 15 residues. V dropped 3 bases and J dropped 6 bases, with 14 bases sitting between them. CDR1 is SGHVS, CDR2 FNYEAQ, per germline. The CDR3 is CASSFLPGVAGELFF. The CDR3 DNA sequence: TGTGCCAGCAGCTTCTTGCCGGGGGTAGCCGGGGAGCTGTTTTTT. The full variable domain, with the rest looked up from reference TRBV7-6 and TRBJ2-2, is GAGVSQSPRYKVTKRGQDVALRCDPISGHVSLYWYRQALGQGPEFLTYFNYEAQQDKSGLPNDRFSAERPEGSISTLTIQRTEQRDSAMYRCASSFLPGVAGELFFGEGSRLTVL.

The chain links TRBV6-1 to TRBJ2-7, with TRBD1 matching 7 bases. The length of the CDR3 is 15 residues. Germline CDR1 reads MNHNS; CDR2 reads SASEGT. With 6 bases clipped from V and 0 bases from J, the junction kept 8 bases outside the gene matches. CDR3 region: CASSFDRAGSYEQYF. The CDR3 DNA follows: TGTGCCAGCAGCTTCGACAGGGCGGGCTCCTACGAGCAGTACTTC.

The gene calls are TRBV5-8 and TRBJ2-5; D gene unclear. V lost 3 bases, J lost 2 bases, and 11 bases lay in between. The germline V gene has CDR1 SGHTS and CDR2 YDEGEE. CDR3 length: 14 residues. CDR3 sequence: CASSWSGLQETQYF. The CDR3 DNA follows: TGTGCCAGCAGCTGGTCCGGGTTACAAGAGACCCAGTACTTC. The complete variable domain, with remaining parts taken from reference TRBV5-8 and TRBJ2-5, reads EAGVTQSPTHLIKTRGQQATLRCSPISGHTSVYWYQQALGLGLQFLLWYDEGEERNRGNFPPRFSGRQFPNYSSELNVNALELEDSALYLCASSWSGLQETQYFGPGTRLLVL.

V is TRBV9 and J is TRBJ2-7; a weak D match, TRBD1 (5 bases). CDR3 length: 16 amino acids. In germline, CDR1 is SGDLS, CDR2 YYNGEE. Trimming stripped 3 bases from V and 0 bases from J, with 16 bases between. CDR3: CASSEGMGRLSYEQYF. The CDR3 DNA is TGTGCCAGCAGCGAGGGCATGGGGCGCCTCTCCTACGAGCAGTACTTC.

The rearrangement links TRBV27 to TRBJ1-5; perhaps TRBD1 as D (6 bases). The CDR3 is 12 amino acids. V was trimmed by 3 bases and J by 7 bases, leaving 7 bases between them. Germline assignment: CDR1 MNHEY and CDR2 SMNVEV (reference sequence). The chain's CDR3 is CASSFQGQPQHF. The CDR3 coding sequence is TGTGCCAGCAGTTTTCAGGGGCAGCCCCAGCATTTT.

This chain links TRBV2 with TRBJ2-7; 10 bases match TRBD1. Trimming took 6 bases from V and 0 from J; bases not matched to a gene: 14. Germline CDR1 reads SNHLY; CDR2 reads FYNNEI. The CDR3 loop spans 18 amino acids. The CDR3 region is CASRRSRDRGPLSYEQYF. CDR3 nucleotides: TGTGCCAGCAGAAGGTCCCGGGACAGGGGACCCCTCTCCTACGAGCAGTACTTC.

The rearrangement links TRBV5-4 to TRBJ2-1; the match to TRBD1 covers 8 bases. The CDR3 runs to 13 residues. Germline assignment: CDR1 SGHNT and CDR2 YYREEE (reference sequence). J was trimmed by 10 bases and V by 5 bases; bases with no gene match: 8. The CDR3 bases are TGTGCCAGCAGTCTGGGCAGGGGGCCCGAGCAGTTCTTC. It yields the protein CASSLGRGPEQFF.

The V gene is TRBV29-1, the J gene TRBJ2-1; D might be TRBD1 (5 bases). V shed 8 bases and J shed 7 bases, with 12 bases lying between them. The V gene's germline CDR1 is SQVTM and CDR2 ANQGSEA. The CDR3 length is 11 residues. CDR3: CSIGRENEQFF. DNA of the CDR3: TGCAGCATTGGCAGGGAAAATGAGCAGTTCTTC.

The chain employs TRBV6-1 and TRBJ2-5; 7 bases map to TRBD1. The V segment lost 1 base and the J segment 5 bases; nucleotides outside the gene matches: 7. The CDR3 extends over 15 amino acids. Germline CDR1 MNHNS, CDR2 SASEGT. The CDR3 loop is CASSEDRGGLETQYF. The DNA of the CDR3 is TGTGCCAGCAGTGAAGACAGGGGCGGATTGGAGACCCAGTACTTC.

The chain recombines TRBV2 with TRBJ2-3; 7 bases fit TRBD2. J was trimmed by 4 bases and V by 10 bases; bases with no gene match: 14. The CDR3 totals 15 residues. Germline CDR1 and CDR2: SNHLY and FYNNEI. CDR3 bases: TGTGCCACCTTACTAGCCCGGGAGGATGCAGATACGCAGTATTTT. Translation gives CATLLAREDADTQYF.

For the CDR3, the DNA is TGTGCCAGCGGGAGGGGCTACAATGAGCAGTTCTTC. The encoded protein is CASGRGYNEQFF. The chain carries TRBV19 and TRBJ2-1, with 8 bases that match TRBD2. Germline V gives CDR1 LNHDA, CDR2 SQIVND (reference sequence). CDR3 length: 12 residues. J was trimmed by 3 bases and V by 9 bases; bases with no gene match: 1.

The chain couples TRBV7-9 to TRBJ1-1; D ambiguous. The CDR3 loop spans 10 amino acids. V lost 4 bases, J lost 6 bases, and 3 bases lay in between. From germline, CDR1 is SEHNR and CDR2 FQNEAQ (reference sequence). In nucleotides, the CDR3 is TGTGCCAGCAGCTCCTCTGAAGCTTTCTTT. It specifies CASSSSEAFF.

The chain is built from TRBV4-3 and TRBJ1-4; 8 bases are shared with TRBD1. The germline CDR1 and CDR2 sequences are LGHNA and YSLEER. Trimming removed 1 base from V and 7 bases from J; junction bases left unmatched: 5. There are 15 residues in the CDR3. The CDR3 DNA reads as TGCGCCAGCAGCCAAGGGACAGGGAGGGCTGAAAAACTGTTTTTT. Translated: CASSQGTGRAEKLFF.